This entry concerns a single TCR beta chain. The antigen remains undetermined. The PCR ran on 60 Vbeta and 13 Jbeta primers. The assay was immunoSEQ multiplex PCR, and TCRdb's table has in-frame clones only and misses some. The sample has 160,000 or so clones, roughly 80% seen once; the top ten hold 7.5% to 9.5%. Germline V gene data show CDR1 as SGHRS and CDR2 as YFSETQ. CDR3 length: 14 amino acids. V lost 4 bases to trimming and J lost 0 bases; unmatched junction nucleotides: 3. This record comes from a study of cytomegalovirus exposure and HLA in healthy donors. Study-level information: Caucasian-associated ancestry cluster membership applied to about 77% of a few hundred genotyped donors. Study-wide points: In vitro data verified a few CMV-associated chains as specific for CMV antigens. The sole available immune exposure information was CMV serostatus.

This clonotype was obtained from a male donor in good health and CMV-seropositive. The V gene is TRBV5-1, the J gene TRBJ1-2; the match to TRBD1 covers 7 bases. Sequencing used PBMCs. The CDR3 reads CASSPQGANYGYTF. CDR3 coding DNA: TGCGCCAGCAGCCCTCAGGGGGCTAACTATGGCTACACCTTC. Looking up the rest from reference TRBV5-1 and TRBJ1-2 gives the full variable domain: KAGVTQTPRYLIKTRGQQVTLSCSPISGHRSVSWYQQTPGQGLQFLFEYFSETQRNKGNFPGRFSGRQFSNSRSEMNVSTLELGDSALYLCASSPQGANYGYTFGSGTRLTVV.